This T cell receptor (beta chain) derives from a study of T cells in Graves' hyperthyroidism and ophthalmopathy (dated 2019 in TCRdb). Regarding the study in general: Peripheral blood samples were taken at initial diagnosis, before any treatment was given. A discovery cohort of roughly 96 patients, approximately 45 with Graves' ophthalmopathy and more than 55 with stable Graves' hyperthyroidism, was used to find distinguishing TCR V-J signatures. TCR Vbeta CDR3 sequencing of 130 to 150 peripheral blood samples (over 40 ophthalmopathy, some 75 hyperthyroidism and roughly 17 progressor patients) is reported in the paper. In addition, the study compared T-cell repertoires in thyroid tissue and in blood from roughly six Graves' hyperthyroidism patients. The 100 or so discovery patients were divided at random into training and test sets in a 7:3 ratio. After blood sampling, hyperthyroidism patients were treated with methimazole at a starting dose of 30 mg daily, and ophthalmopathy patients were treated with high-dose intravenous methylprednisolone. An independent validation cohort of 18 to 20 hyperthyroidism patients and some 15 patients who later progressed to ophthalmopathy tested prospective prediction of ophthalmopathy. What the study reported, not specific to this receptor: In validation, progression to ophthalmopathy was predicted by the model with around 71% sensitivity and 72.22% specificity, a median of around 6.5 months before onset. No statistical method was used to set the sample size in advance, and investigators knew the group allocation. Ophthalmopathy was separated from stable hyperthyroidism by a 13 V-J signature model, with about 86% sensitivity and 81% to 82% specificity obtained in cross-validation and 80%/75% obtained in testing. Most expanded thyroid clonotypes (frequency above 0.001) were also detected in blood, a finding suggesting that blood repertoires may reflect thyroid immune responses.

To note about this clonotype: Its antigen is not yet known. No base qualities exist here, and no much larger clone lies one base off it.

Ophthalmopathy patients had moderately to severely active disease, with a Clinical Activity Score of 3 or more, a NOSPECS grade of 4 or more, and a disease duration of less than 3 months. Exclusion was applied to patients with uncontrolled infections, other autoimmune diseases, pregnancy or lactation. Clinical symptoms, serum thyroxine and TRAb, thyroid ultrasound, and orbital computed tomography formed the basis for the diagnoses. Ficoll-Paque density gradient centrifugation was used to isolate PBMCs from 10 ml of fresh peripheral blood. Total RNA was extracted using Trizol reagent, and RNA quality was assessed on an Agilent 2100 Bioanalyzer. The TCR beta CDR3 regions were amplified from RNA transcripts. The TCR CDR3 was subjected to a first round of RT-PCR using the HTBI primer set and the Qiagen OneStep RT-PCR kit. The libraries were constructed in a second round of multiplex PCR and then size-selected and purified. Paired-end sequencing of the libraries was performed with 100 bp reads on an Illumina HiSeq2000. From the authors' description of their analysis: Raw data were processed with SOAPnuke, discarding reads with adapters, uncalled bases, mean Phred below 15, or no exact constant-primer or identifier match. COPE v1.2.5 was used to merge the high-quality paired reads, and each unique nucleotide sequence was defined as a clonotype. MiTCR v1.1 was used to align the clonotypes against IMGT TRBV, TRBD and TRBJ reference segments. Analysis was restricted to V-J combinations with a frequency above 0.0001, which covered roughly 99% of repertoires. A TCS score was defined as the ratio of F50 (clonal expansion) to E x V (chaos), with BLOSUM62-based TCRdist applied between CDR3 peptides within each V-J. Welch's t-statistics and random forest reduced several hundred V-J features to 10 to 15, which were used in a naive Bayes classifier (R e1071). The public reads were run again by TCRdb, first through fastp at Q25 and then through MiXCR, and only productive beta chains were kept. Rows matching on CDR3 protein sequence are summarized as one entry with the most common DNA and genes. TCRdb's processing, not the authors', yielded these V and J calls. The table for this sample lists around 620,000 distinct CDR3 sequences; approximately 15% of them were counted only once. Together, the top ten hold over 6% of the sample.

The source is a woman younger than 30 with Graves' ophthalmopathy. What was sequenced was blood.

The nucleotides are TGTGCCAGCAGTTTATTAAGGACTAGCGGGAGTAGTGAGCAGTTCTTC. It translates to CASSLLRTSGSSEQFF. The V and J genes are TRBV27 and TRBJ2-1, and 13 junctional nucleotides match TRBD2. The CDR3, cysteine through phenylalanine, is 16 amino acids long. Kept here is only the CDR3 DNA, which spans 48 bases and is read in frame from base 1. The germline V end is reduced by 1 base and the J end by 9 bases; junction bases left unmatched: 6. Sequences MNHEY (CDR1) and SMNVEV (CDR2) are obtained from the germline V gene (reference sequence).